These T cell receptor beta chains were read from a single sample in a study of blood T cells in healthy people across ages. A single record per CDR3 protein comes from TCRdb applying MiXCR to the 5' RACE reads. This table holds hundreds of thousands of distinct CDR3 sequences, 40% to 50% found once. The sample comprised blood. These receptor sequences come from an older man in good health. Each CDR3 is given with its conserved first and last residue. Fields, in order: D gene, J gene, V gene, clone size, CDR3 DNA, CDR3 protein. A D gene is named only where the DNA matches it firmly. Clone size is not always given. Where it is, it says once, few, many or a class for expanded clones.

D: .; J: TRBJ1-6; V: TRBV20-1; size: .; DNA: TGCAGTGCTAGAGACCCCCTGAGCCTTACGAACCGGAATTCACCCCTCCACTTT; CDR3: CSARDPLSLTNRNSPLHF
D: TRBD1; J: TRBJ1-2; V: TRBV11-2; size: .; DNA: TGTGCCAGCAGCTTAGATACAGGGGGTGGCTACACCTTC; CDR3: CASSLDTGGGYTF
D: .; J: TRBJ2-7; V: TRBV28; size: .; DNA: TGTGCCAGCAGTTTTGGGCGCCCCTACGAGCAGTACTTC; CDR3: CASSFGRPYEQYF
D: .; J: TRBJ1-2; V: TRBV12-3/TRBV12-4; size: .; DNA: TGTGCCAGCAGTTTGGGGGAGGGGGTGAACTATGGCTACACCTTC; CDR3: CASSLGEGVNYGYTF
D: TRBD1; J: TRBJ2-1; V: TRBV4-3; size: .; DNA: TGCGCCAGCAGCCAAGATTGGGCCGGACAGGGGGTGGATGAGCAGTTCTTC; CDR3: CASSQDWAGQGVDEQFF
D: .; J: TRBJ2-7; V: TRBV28; size: .; DNA: TGTGCCAGCAGCCCCATCCCCCGCGCGGCCGAGCAGTACTTC; CDR3: CASSPIPRAAEQYF
D: .; J: TRBJ2-7; V: TRBV6-2/TRBV6-3; size: .; DNA: TGTGCCAGCTTGCGAGCTGGGGGCTCCTACAAGCAGTACTTC; CDR3: CASLRAGGSYKQYF
D: .; J: TRBJ1-2; V: TRBV18; size: .; DNA: TGTGCCAGCTCACCGGCGGCAGGGGAGGTCTATGGCTACACCTTC; CDR3: CASSPAAGEVYGYTF
D: .; J: TRBJ2-1; V: TRBV28; size: .; DNA: TGTGCCAGCAGCACCTCTTGGTTGTATGAGCAGTTCTTC; CDR3: CASSTSWLYEQFF
D: .; J: TRBJ1-1; V: TRBV29-1; size: few; DNA: TGCAGCGTTTTTGGCCGCAACACTGAAGCTTTCTTT; CDR3: CSVFGRNTEAFF
D: TRBD1; J: TRBJ2-1; V: TRBV5-1; size: few; DNA: TGCGCCAGCAGCAGCACAGGGGGAGTAGCCTCCAATGAGCAGTTCTTC; CDR3: CASSSTGGVASNEQFF
D: .; J: TRBJ2-7; V: TRBV7-2; size: few; DNA: TGTGCCAGCAGCTTATATGGAACCTACGAGCAGTACTTC; CDR3: CASSLYGTYEQYF
D: .; J: TRBJ2-3; V: TRBV5-1; size: .; DNA: TGCGCCAGCGGCGTGTCAGGGGGCACAGATACGCAGTATTTT; CDR3: CASGVSGGTDTQYF
D: TRBD2; J: TRBJ2-7; V: TRBV6-2/TRBV6-3; size: many; DNA: TGTGCCAGCAGCCCACTAGCGCAACAATCCTACGAGCAGTACTTC; CDR3: CASSPLAQQSYEQYF
D: .; J: TRBJ2-5; V: TRBV10-2; size: .; DNA: TGCGCCAGCAGTGGGGAAAACGGAAACCAAGAGACCCAGTACTTC; CDR3: CASSGENGNQETQYF
D: .; J: TRBJ1-4; V: TRBV7-3; size: .; DNA: TGTGCCACAAACCGACAGAGCCAAACAACTAATGAAAAACTGTTTTTT; CDR3: CATNRQSQTTNEKLFF
D: .; J: TRBJ2-5; V: TRBV20-1; size: many; DNA: TGCAGTGCTAGAGATAGGCGGCTGGGGGAGACCCAGTACTTC; CDR3: CSARDRRLGETQYF
D: TRBD2; J: TRBJ2-7; V: TRBV20-1; size: .; DNA: TGCAGTGCTTGGACTAGCGGGAGAAGCATTCGCGAGCAGTACTTC; CDR3: CSAWTSGRSIREQYF
D: .; J: TRBJ1-6; V: TRBV4-3; size: .; DNA: TGCGCCAGCAGCCAAGGGCGGTGGTCACCCCTCCACTTT; CDR3: CASSQGRWSPLHF
D: .; J: TRBJ2-7; V: TRBV20-1; size: many; DNA: TGCAGTGCTAGAGATCGGGTGGAGTGGTACGAGCAGTACTTC; CDR3: CSARDRVEWYEQYF
D: TRBD2; J: TRBJ2-1; V: TRBV24-1; size: .; DNA: TGTGCCACCAGTGACGATACCGGGACTAGCGGGAGTCTGGATGAGCAGTTCTTC; CDR3: CATSDDTGTSGSLDEQFF
D: TRBD2; J: TRBJ2-7; V: TRBV12-3/TRBV12-4; size: .; DNA: TGTGCCAGCAGTTTTATACTAGCGGGGGGGATTTACGAGCAGTACTTC; CDR3: CASSFILAGGIYEQYF